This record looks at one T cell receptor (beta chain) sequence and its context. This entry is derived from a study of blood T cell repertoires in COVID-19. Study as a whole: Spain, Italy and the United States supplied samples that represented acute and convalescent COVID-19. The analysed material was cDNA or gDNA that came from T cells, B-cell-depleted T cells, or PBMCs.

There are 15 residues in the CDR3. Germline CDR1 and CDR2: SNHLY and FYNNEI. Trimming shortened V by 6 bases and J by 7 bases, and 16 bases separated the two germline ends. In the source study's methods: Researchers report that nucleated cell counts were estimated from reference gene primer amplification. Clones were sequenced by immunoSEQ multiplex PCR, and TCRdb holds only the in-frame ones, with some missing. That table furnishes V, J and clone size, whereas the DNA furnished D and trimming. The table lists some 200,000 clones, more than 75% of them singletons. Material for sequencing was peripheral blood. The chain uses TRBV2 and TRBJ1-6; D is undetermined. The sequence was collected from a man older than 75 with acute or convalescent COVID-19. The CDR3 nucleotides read TGTGCCAGCAGAAGACGAGACAACAAGAATTCACCCCTCCACTTT. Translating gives CASRRRDNKNSPLHF.